Below, 18 T cell receptor beta chains from the same sample are listed, as sequenced in a study of vaccination and CD4 T cells after COVID-19. At the Johns Hopkins FTIC core, DNA taken from cultured CD4+ T cells was sequenced by way of the Oncomine TCR Beta short-read assay. TCRdb called the PCR reads again in MiXCR, with one record for every CDR3 protein. Found here are over 20,000 distinct CDR3 sequences, around half of them singletons; the top ten hold around 5.9%. Treatment: approximately 10-day PBMC culture with coronavirus spike peptide pools or control peptides (ViraFEST assay). These TCRs' antigens remain unknown. Sequences were obtained from CD4+ T cells from blood, cultured in vitro. Every receptor here comes from a human donor who had recovered from COVID-19.

The rearrangement uses TRBV6-4 and TRBJ2-1; TRBD2 matches 11 bases. J lost 3 bases, V lost 4 bases, and 2 bases had no gene match. The CDR3 is 15 amino acids. Germline assignment: CDR1 MRHNA and CDR2 SNTAGT. The CDR3 region is CASSALAGGYNEQFF. The CDR3 region has the DNA TGTGCCAGCAGTGCCCTAGCGGGGGGCTACAATGAGCAGTTCTTC.

The chain recombines TRBV30 with TRBJ2-1; TRBD2 matches at 13 bases. V lost 0 bases and J lost 0; bases outside the gene matches: 5. CDR1 and CDR2 (germline): GTSNPN, SVGIG (reference sequence). This CDR3 is built from 18 residues. Written as DNA, the CDR3 is TGTGCCTGGAGTGTCCTACTAGCGGGAGGGAGCTCCTACAATGAGCAGTTCTTC. Residues: CAWSVLLAGGSSYNEQFF. The whole variable domain, remainder taken from reference TRBV30 and TRBJ2-1, is SQTIHQWPATLVQPVGSPLSLECTVEGTSNPNLYWYRQAAGRGLQLLFYSVGIGQISSEVPQNLSASRPQDRQFILSSKKLLLSDSGFYLCAWSVLLAGGSSYNEQFFGPGTRLTVL.

V usage is TRBV20-1 and J usage is TRBJ1-6, with 10 bases aligning to TRBD1. Germline V gives CDR1 DFQATT, CDR2 SNEGSKA (reference sequence). With V trimmed by 6 bases and J by 5 bases, 4 bases remained unmatched. The CDR3 is 14 residues long. Here the CDR3 DNA reads TGCAGTGCGACCGGGACAGGGGATAATTCACCCCTCCACTTT. It codes for CSATGTGDNSPLHF.

This rearrangement joins TRBV30 to TRBJ1-2; D possibly corresponds to TRBD1 (6 bases). Looked up from germline, CDR1 is GTSNPN and CDR2 is SVGIG (reference sequence). With 7 bases removed from V and 8 bases from J, the gap between germline ends came to 20 bases. There are 13 residues in the CDR3. The CDR3: CASEPTQGSGYTF. The CDR3 DNA reads TGTGCCTCGGAACCAACTCAGGGGAGCGGCTACACCTTC.

The chain carries TRBV6-1 and TRBJ1-1; 8 bases map to TRBD1. Germline assignment: CDR1 MNHNS and CDR2 SASEGT. CDR3 size: 18 residues. V gave up 0 bases and J gave up 0 bases; unmatched junction bases: 9. In nucleotides, the CDR3 is TGTGCCAGCAGTGAAGCGCGGACAGGGCTTGGAATGAACACTGAAGCTTTCTTT. Translating gives CASSEARTGLGMNTEAFF.

This chain uses TRBV2 with TRBJ1-1, with 7 nucleotides matching TRBD1. J lost 7 bases, V lost 6 bases, and 5 bases had no gene match. In germline, CDR1 is SNHLY, CDR2 FYNNEI. CDR3 length equals 12 residues. This CDR3 reads CASSARQGEAFF. In nucleotides, the CDR3 is TGTGCCAGCAGCGCGAGACAGGGTGAAGCTTTCTTT.

J is TRBJ2-5 and V is TRBV7-6; D perhaps matches TRBD2 (6 bases). The length of the CDR3 is 16 residues. The V end was cut by 3 bases, the J end by 1 base, with 15 bases between. Germline lookup yields CDR1 SGHVS and CDR2 FNYEAQ. CDR3 protein: CASSFGSSVLQETQYF. The CDR3 nucleotides are TGTGCCAGCAGCTTCGGGTCTAGCGTACTCCAAGAGACCCAGTACTTC.

The chain carries TRBV7-2 and TRBJ1-2; D unclear. Germline assignment: CDR1 SGHTA and CDR2 FQGNSA. The CDR3 sequence is 12 residues long. Between the trimmed V and J ends, which lost 5 bases and 2 bases, there was a span of 6 bases. The CDR3 DNA follows: TGTGCCAGCAGCCTTGACAACTATGGCTACACCTTC. Translating it yields CASSLDNYGYTF.

Only a few counts were recorded for this clonotype. This chain links TRBV20-1 with TRBJ2-7; either TRBD1 or TRBD2 may fit D (5 bases each). The CDR3 runs 13 residues. CDR1 is DFQATT, CDR2 SNEGSKA, per germline (reference sequence). V lost 7 bases to trimming and J lost 2 bases, with 15 bases between them. Here the CDR3 reads CSGLRDGAYEQYF. As DNA, the CDR3 is TGCAGTGGCCTTCGGGACGGAGCCTACGAGCAGTACTTC.

The V call is TRBV24-1, the J call TRBJ2-1; 8 nucleotides align to TRBD2. From germline, CDR1 is KGHDR and CDR2 SFDVKD. This CDR3 is 15 amino acids long. V trimming: 0 bases; J trimming: 7 bases; junction bases outside the gene matches: 4. CDR3 loop: CATSDLLSGGNEQFF. The CDR3 bases are TGTGCCACCAGTGATTTGCTATCGGGGGGGAATGAGCAGTTCTTC.

This chain connects TRBV6-2 or TRBV6-3 to TRBJ1-6, with D unclear. The CDR3 runs 12 residues. Per germline, CDR1 MNHEY and CDR2 SVGEGT. Trimming shortened V by 10 bases and J by 9 bases, and 13 bases separated the two germline ends. CDR3 amino acids: CATAGWGSPLHF. The DNA for the CDR3 is TGTGCCACGGCGGGCTGGGGTTCACCCCTCCACTTT.

The chain combines TRBV6-2 or TRBV6-3 with TRBJ2-2; 14 bases fit TRBD2. V was pared by 5 bases and J by 1 base, with 9 bases of the junction left unmatched. This CDR3 is 19 amino acids long. Germline-derived CDR1 and CDR2 are MNHEY and SVGEGT. CDR3 amino acids: CASSTFPGTSGRNTGELFF. The CDR3 DNA follows: TGTGCCAGCAGTACCTTCCCGGGGACTAGCGGGAGGAACACCGGGGAGCTGTTTTTT.

This clonotype showed up just a few times. The chain is built from TRBV27 and TRBJ1-2, with 10 nucleotides matching TRBD1. The length of the CDR3 is 16 residues. V was clipped by 7 bases and J by 7 bases; unmatched bases: 15. From germline, CDR1 is MNHEY and CDR2 SMNVEV (reference sequence). The CDR3: CASTRQGANPVGGYTF. CDR3 nucleotide sequence: TGTGCCAGCACCCGACAGGGGGCGAACCCCGTTGGTGGCTACACCTTC.

V usage is TRBV28 and J usage is TRBJ1-1, with unresolved D. CDR1 and CDR2 (germline): MDHEN, SYDVKM. With 1 base removed from V and 3 bases from J, the gap between germline ends came to 9 bases. The CDR3 loop spans 14 amino acids. The CDR3 reads CASSLSGVHTEAFF. As DNA, the CDR3 is TGTGCCAGCAGTTTATCAGGCGTTCACACTGAAGCTTTCTTT. The whole variable domain, filled in from reference TRBV28 and TRBJ1-1, reads DVKVTQSSRYLVKRTGEKVFLECVQDMDHENMFWYRQDPGLGLRLIYFSYDVKMKEKGDIPEGYSVSREKKERFSLILESASTNQTSMYLCASSLSGVHTEAFFGQGTRLTVV.

This sequence joins TRBV7-3 and TRBJ2-1; TRBD2 matches 9 bases. The ends lost 4 bases at V and 9 bases at J; junction bases unmatched: 7. Germline V gene data show CDR1 as SGHTA and CDR2 as FQGTGA. This CDR3 comprises 14 residues. CDR3 sequence reads: CASSYLAGRGEQFF. For the CDR3, the DNA is TGTGCCAGCAGCTACCTAGCGGGGAGAGGTGAGCAGTTCTTC.

The CDR3 DNA sequence: TGTGCCAGCAGCTTTGGTAGCGGCTACGAGCAGTACTTC. It yields the protein CASSFGSGYEQYF. The V call is TRBV5-4, the J call TRBJ2-7, with D possibly TRBD2 on 6 matching bases. The CDR3 has 13 residues. The germline V gene encodes CDR1 SGHNT and CDR2 YYREEE (reference sequence). Trimming removed 2 bases at V and 3 bases at J, with 9 bases between.

This chain joins TRBV4-3 and TRBJ1-6; D is perhaps TRBD1 (6 bases). The V end lost 6 bases, the J end lost 7 bases, and 19 bases lay between the germline ends. The CDR3 runs to 16 residues. CDR1 is LGHNA, CDR2 YSLEER, per germline. The CDR3 bases are TGCGCCAGCAGTCCCGCCGCGGCAGGGGTAAATTCACCCCTCCACTTT. Its translation: CASSPAAAGVNSPLHF.

This chain uses TRBV7-3 with TRBJ2-3; no clear D gene. Trimming stripped 2 bases from V and 1 base from J, with 13 bases between. From germline, CDR1 is SGHTA and CDR2 FQGTGA. The CDR3 is 16 residues long. The CDR3 spells CASSLASITGTDTQYF. CDR3 nucleotide sequence: TGTGCCAGCAGCTTAGCGAGTATCACCGGCACAGATACGCAGTATTTT. Together with reference TRBV7-3 and TRBJ2-3, the CDR3 gives the full variable domain: GAGVSQTPSNKVTEKGKYVELRCDPISGHTALYWYRQSLGQGPEFLIYFQGTGAADDSGLPNDRFFAVRPEGSVSTLKIQRTERGDSAVYLCASSLASITGTDTQYFGPGTRLTVL.